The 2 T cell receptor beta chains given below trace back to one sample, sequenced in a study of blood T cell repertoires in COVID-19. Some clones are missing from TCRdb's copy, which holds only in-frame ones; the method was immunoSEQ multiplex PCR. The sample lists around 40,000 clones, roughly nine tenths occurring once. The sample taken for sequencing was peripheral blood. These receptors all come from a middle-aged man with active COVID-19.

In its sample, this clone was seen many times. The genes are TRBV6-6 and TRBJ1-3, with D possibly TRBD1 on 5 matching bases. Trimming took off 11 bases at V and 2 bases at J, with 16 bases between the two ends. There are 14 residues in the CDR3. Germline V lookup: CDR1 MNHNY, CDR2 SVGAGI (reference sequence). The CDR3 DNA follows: TGTGCCGGTAGACAGTCTGAGGCTGGAAACACCATATATTTT. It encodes CAGRQSEAGNTIYF.

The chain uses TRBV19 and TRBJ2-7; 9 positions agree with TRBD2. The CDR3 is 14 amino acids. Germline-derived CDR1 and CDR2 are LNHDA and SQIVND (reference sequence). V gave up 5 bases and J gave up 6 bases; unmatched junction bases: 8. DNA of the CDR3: TGTGCCAGTAGTCCCTTAGCGGGAGTCGCCGAGCAGTACTTC. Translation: CASSPLAGVAEQYF.